These T cell receptor beta chains were read from a single sample in a study of metastatic and nonmetastatic thyroid tumors. Through MiXCR, TCRdb re-clonotyped the PCR reads. This sample yields roughly 32,000 clones, of which 15% to 20% are seen a single time; about 10% belongs to the top ten. Sequenced: blood. The receptors derive from a female donor with papillary thyroid cancer or a benign thyroid nodule (not recorded which). Some clones in this sample may be carry-over from other donors' samples. Each CDR3 is given with its conserved first and last residue. The D gene is left open where the match is weak.

>.|14|TRBJ1-5|TRBV14
CASSQADSNQPQHF
>TRBD2|16|TRBJ2-2|TRBV3-1
CASSHELAGNTGELFF
>.|13|TRBJ2-7|TRBV14
CASSRTRTYEQYF
>.|16|TRBJ1-2|TRBV10-3
CAISESTELINYGYTF
>.|14|TRBJ1-2|TRBV28
CASSLFGMDYGYTF
>.|14|TRBJ1-5|TRBV28
CASSLSGINHPQHF
>TRBD2|20|TRBJ2-2|TRBV28
CASSLSSTSGGGKDTGELFF
>.|14|TRBJ1-3|TRBV6-2/TRBV6-3
CASRNGGPGNTIYF
>.|15|TRBJ1-2|TRBV20-1
CSARHGAGSNYGYTF
>.|12|TRBJ2-3|TRBV5-6
CASSLEVDTQYF
>TRBD2|16|TRBJ2-3|TRBV12-3/TRBV12-4
CASSLWGLAGTDTQYF
>.|13|TRBJ1-1|TRBV2
CASSVGQGVEAFF
>TRBD1|16|TRBJ1-2|TRBV3-1
CASSQDRQGGRLGYTF
>TRBD2|15|TRBJ2-2|TRBV19
CASTGGLEVAGELFF
>.|14|TRBJ2-3|TRBV9
CASSVEGRASTQYF
>TRBD1|17|TRBJ1-6|TRBV27
CASSLSSGTVYHSPLHF
>.|13|TRBJ1-1|TRBV12-3/TRBV12-4
CASSLGRGTEAFF
>.|18|TRBJ2-5|TRBV7-8
CASSLSRQATTYQETQYF
>.|13|TRBJ1-5|TRBV7-2
CASSLESRQPQHF